Sequencing of this T cell receptor beta chain was carried out in a study of PD-1 blockade in classical Hodgkin lymphoma. Per germline, CDR1 KGHSH and CDR2 LQKENI. The CDR3 loop spans 15 amino acids. V lost 2 bases, J lost 0 bases, and 8 bases lay in between. Study results and limitations: After ASCT, patients who started nivolumab under 1 year later were excluded. Patients newly diagnosed and complete responders had comparable baseline diversity.

About this clone: Antigen unknown.

Each of the patients experienced relapse following autologous stem cell transplantation, and their brentuximab vedotin exposure differed. TCRdb's table, derived via immunoSEQ multiplex PCR, lists solely in-frame clones and lacks some. The sample consists of some 150,000 clones, less than 80% of them appearing once. J is TRBJ1-5 and V is TRBV18; perhaps TRBD1 as D (5 bases). This TCR was recovered from a human donor with classical Hodgkin lymphoma. This material consisted of peripheral blood mononuclear cells (PBMCs), taken before the second cycle of nivolumab. CDR3 bases: TGTGCCAGCTCACCAGATACAGGTAGCAATCAGCCCCAGCATTTT. Translated: CASSPDTGSNQPQHF.